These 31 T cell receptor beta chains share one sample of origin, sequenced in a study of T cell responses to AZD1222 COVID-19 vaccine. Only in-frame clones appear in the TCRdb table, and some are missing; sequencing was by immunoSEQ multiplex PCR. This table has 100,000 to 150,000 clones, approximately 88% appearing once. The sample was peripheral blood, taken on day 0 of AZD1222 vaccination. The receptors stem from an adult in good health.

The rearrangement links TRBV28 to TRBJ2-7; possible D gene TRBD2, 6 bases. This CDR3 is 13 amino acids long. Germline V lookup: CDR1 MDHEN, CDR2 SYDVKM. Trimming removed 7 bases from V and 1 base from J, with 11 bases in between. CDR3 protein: CASTTGGSYEQYF. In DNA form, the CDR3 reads TGTGCCAGCACCACTGGAGGGTCCTACGAGCAGTACTTC.

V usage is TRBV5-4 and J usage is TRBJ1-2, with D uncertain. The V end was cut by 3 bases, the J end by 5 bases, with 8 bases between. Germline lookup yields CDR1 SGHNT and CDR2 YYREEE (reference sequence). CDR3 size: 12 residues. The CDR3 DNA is TGTGCCAGCAGCTCGGACCAGTATGGCTACACCTTC. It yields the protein CASSSDQYGYTF. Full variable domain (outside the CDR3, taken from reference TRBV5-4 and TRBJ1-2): ETGVTQSPTHLIKTRGQQVTLRCSSQSGHNTVSWYQQALGQGPQFIFQYYREEENGRGNFPPRFSGLQFPNYSSELNVNALELDDSALYLCASSSDQYGYTFGSGTRLTVV.

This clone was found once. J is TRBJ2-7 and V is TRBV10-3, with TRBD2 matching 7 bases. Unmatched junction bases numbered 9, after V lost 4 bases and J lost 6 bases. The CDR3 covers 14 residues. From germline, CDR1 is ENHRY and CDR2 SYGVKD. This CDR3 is CAISGGGGRGEQYF. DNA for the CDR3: TGTGCCATCAGTGGGGGCGGGGGAAGGGGCGAGCAGTACTTC.

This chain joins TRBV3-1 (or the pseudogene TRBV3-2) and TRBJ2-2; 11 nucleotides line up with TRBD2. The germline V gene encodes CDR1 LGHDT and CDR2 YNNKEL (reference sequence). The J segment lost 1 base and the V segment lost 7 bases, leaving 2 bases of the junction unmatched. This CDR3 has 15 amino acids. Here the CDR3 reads CASNLAGGNTGELFF. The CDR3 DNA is TGTGCCAGCAACCTAGCGGGAGGGAACACCGGGGAGCTGTTTTTT.

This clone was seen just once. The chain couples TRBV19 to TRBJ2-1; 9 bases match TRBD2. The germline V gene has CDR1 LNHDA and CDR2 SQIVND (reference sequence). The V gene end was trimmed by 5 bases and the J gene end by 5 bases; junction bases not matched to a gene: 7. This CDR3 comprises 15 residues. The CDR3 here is CASSLASGGNNEQFF. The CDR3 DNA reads TGTGCCAGTAGTTTAGCCAGCGGGGGGAACAATGAGCAGTTCTTC.

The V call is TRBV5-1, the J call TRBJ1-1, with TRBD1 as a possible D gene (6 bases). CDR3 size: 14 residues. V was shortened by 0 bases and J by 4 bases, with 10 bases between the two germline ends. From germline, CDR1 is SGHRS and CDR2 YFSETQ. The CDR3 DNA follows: TGCGCCAGCAGCTTGGCCGGGGGCAGCACTGAAGCTTTCTTT. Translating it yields CASSLAGGSTEAFF.

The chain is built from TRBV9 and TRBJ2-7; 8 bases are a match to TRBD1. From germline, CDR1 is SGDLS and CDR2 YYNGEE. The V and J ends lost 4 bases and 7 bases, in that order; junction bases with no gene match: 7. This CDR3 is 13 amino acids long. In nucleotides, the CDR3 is TGTGCCAGCAGCTATGGACAGGGAGGAGAGCAGTACTTC. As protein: CASSYGQGGEQYF. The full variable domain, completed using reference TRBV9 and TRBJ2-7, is DSGVTQTPKHLITATGQRVTLRCSPRSGDLSVYWYQQSLDQGLQFLIQYYNGEERAKGNILERFSAQQFPDLHSELNLSSLELGDSALYFCASSYGQGGEQYFGPGTRLTVT.

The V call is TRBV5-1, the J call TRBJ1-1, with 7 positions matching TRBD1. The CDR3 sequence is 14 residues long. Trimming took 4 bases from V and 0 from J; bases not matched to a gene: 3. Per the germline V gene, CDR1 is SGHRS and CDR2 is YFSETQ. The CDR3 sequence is CASSRGRVNTEAFF. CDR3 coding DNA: TGCGCCAGCAGCAGGGGGCGGGTGAACACTGAAGCTTTCTTT.

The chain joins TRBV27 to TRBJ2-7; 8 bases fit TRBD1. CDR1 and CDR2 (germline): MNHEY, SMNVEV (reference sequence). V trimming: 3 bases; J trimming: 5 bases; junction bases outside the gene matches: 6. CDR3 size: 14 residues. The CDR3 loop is CASSFRGRGHEQYF. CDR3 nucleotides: TGTGCCAGCAGTTTCCGAGGCAGGGGGCACGAGCAGTACTTC.

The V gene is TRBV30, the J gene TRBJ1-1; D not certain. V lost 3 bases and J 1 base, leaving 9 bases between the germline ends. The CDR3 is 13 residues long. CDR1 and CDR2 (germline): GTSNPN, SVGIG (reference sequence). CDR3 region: CAWRSGENTEAFF. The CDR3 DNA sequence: TGTGCCTGGAGATCCGGGGAGAACACTGAAGCTTTCTTT.

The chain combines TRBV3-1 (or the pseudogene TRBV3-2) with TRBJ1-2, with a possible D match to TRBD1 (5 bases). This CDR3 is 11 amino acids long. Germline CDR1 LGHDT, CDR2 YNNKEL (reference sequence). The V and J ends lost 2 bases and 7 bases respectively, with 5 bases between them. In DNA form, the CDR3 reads TGTGCCAGCAGCCAACAGGGTGGCTACACCTTC. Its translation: CASSQQGGYTF.

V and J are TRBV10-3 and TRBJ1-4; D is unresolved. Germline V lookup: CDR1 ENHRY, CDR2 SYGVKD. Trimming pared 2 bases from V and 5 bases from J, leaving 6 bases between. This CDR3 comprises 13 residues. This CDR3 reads CAISEGLNEKLFF. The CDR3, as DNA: TGTGCCATCAGTGAGGGCTTGAATGAAAAACTGTTTTTT.

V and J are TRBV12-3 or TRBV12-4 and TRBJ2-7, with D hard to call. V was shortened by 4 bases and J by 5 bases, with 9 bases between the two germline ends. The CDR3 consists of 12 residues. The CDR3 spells CASSSWADEQYF. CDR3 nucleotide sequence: TGTGCCAGCAGTTCTTGGGCAGACGAGCAGTACTTC.

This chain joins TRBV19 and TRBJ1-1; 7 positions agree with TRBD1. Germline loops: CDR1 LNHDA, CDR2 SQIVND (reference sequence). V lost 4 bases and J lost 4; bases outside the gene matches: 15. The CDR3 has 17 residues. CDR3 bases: TGTGCCAGTAGTAGTGGACGCTACAGGGGAGGTGGCACTGAAGCTTTCTTT. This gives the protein CASSSGRYRGGGTEAFF.

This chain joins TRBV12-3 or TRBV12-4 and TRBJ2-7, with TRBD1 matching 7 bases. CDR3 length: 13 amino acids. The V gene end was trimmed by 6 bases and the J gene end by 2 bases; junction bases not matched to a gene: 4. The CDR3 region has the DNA TGTGCCAGCAGGGCTACAGGGGCCTACGAGCAGTACTTC. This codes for CASRATGAYEQYF.

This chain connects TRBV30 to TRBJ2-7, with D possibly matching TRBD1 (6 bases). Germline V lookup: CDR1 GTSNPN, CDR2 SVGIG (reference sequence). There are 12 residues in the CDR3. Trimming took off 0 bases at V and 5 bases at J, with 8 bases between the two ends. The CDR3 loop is CAWSVTGNEQYF. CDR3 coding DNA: TGTGCCTGGAGTGTTACAGGGAACGAGCAGTACTTC.

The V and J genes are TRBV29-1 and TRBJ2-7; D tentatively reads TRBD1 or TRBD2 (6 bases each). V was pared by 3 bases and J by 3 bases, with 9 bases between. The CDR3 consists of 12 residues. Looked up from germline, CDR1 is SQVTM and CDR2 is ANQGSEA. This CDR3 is CSVDRGGYEQYF. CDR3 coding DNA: TGCAGCGTTGACAGGGGAGGCTACGAGCAGTACTTC.

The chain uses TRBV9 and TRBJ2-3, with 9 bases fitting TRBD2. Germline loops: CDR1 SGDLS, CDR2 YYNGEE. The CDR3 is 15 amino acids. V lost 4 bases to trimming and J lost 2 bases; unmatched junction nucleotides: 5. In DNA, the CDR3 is TGTGCCAGCAGCCCGGGACTAGCAGTCACAGATACGCAGTATTTT. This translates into CASSPGLAVTDTQYF.

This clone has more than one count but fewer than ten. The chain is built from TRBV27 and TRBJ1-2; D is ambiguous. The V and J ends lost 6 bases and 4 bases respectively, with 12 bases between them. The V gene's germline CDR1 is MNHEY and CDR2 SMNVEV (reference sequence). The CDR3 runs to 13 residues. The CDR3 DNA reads TGTGCCAGCAGCGACATGAGCGCCTATGGCTACACCTTC. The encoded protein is CASSDMSAYGYTF.

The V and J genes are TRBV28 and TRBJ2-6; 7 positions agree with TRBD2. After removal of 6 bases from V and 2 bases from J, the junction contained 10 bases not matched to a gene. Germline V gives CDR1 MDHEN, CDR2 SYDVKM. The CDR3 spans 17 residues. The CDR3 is CASSWAGAGAGANVLTF. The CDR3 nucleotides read TGTGCCAGCAGCTGGGCCGGTGCGGGAGCTGGGGCCAACGTCCTGACTTTC.

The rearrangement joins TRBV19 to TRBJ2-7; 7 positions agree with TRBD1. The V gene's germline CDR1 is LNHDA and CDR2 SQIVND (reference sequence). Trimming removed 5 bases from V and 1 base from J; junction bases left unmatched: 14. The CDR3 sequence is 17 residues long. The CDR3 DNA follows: TGTGCCAGTAGTGAGGGACAGCTGATTGTGGCGTCCTACGAGCAGTACTTC. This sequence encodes CASSEGQLIVASYEQYF. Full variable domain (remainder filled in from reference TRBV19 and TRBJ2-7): DGGITQSPKYLFRKEGQNVTLSCEQNLNHDAMYWYRQDPGQGLRLIYYSQIVNDFQKGDIAEGYSVSREKKESFPLTVTSAQKNPTAFYLCASSEGQLIVASYEQYFGPGTRLTVT.

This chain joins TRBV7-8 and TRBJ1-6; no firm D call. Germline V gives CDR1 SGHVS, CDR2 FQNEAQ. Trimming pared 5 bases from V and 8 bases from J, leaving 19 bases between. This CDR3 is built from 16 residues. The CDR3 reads CASSPARTPMDSPLHF. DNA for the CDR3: TGTGCCAGCAGCCCCGCACGGACGCCGATGGATTCACCCCTCCACTTT. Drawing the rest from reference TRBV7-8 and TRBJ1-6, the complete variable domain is GAGVSQSPRYKVAKRGQDVALRCDPISGHVSLFWYQQALGQGPEFLTYFQNEAQLDKSGLPSDRFFAERPEGSVSTLKIQRTQQEDSAVYLCASSPARTPMDSPLHFGNGTRLTVT.

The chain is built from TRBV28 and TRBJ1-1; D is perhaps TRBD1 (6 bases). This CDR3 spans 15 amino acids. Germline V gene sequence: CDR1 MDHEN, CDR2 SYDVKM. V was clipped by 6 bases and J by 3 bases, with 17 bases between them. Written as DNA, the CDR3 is TGTGCCAGCAGCCTCTCCGACAGGTTGGACACTGAAGCTTTCTTT. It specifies CASSLSDRLDTEAFF. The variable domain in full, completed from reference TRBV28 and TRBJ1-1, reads DVKVTQSSRYLVKRTGEKVFLECVQDMDHENMFWYRQDPGLGLRLIYFSYDVKMKEKGDIPEGYSVSREKKERFSLILESASTNQTSMYLCASSLSDRLDTEAFFGQGTRLTVV.

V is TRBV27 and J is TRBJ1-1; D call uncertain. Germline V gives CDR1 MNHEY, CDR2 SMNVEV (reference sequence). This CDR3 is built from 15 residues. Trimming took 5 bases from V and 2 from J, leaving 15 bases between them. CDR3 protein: CASSLRITTNTEAFF. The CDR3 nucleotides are TGTGCCAGCAGTCTTCGGATCACGACCAACACTGAAGCTTTCTTT.

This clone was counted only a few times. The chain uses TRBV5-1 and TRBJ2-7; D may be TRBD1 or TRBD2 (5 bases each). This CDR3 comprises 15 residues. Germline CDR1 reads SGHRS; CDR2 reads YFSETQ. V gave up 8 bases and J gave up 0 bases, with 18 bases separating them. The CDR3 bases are TGCGCCAGTAATACAGGAGGTCCTGGCTCCTACGAGCAGTACTTC. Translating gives CASNTGGPGSYEQYF.

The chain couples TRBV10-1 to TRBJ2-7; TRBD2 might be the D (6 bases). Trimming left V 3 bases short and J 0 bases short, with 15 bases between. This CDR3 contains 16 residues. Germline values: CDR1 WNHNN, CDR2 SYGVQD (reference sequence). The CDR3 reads CASSDSRAGPSYEQYF. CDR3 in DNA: TGCGCCAGCAGTGATTCGAGGGCGGGACCCTCCTACGAGCAGTACTTC.

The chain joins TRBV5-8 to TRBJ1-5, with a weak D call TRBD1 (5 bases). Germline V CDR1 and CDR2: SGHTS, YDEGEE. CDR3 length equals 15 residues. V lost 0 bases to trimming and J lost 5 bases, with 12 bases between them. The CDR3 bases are TGTGCCAGCAGCTTGGGCCGAGGACAACATCAGCCCCAGCATTTT. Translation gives CASSLGRGQHQPQHF.

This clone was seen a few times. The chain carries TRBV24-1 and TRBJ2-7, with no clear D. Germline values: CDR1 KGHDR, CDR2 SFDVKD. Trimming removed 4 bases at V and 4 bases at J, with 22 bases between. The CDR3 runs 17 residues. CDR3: CATSDRARETQPYEQYF. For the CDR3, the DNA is TGTGCCACCAGTGACCGAGCCCGAGAGACACAACCTTACGAGCAGTACTTC.

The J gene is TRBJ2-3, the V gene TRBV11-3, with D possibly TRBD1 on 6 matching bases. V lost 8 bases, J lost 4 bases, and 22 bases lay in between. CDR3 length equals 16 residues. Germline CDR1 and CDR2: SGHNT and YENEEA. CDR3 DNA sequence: TGTGCCAGCCCTCCCTTGGGGGCAGGGGTCCCAGATACGCAGTATTTT. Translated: CASPPLGAGVPDTQYF.

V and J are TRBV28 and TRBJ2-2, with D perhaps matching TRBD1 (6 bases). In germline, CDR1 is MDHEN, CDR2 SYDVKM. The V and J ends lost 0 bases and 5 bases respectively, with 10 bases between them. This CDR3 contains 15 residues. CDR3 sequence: CASSLWGARTGELFF. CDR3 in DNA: TGTGCCAGCAGTTTATGGGGGGCACGAACCGGGGAGCTGTTTTTT.

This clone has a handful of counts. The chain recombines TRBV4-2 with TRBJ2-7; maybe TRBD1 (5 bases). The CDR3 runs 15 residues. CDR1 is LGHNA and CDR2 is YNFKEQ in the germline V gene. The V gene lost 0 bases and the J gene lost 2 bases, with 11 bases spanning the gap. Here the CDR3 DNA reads TGTGCCAGCAGCCAAGATACAGGACAAACCTACGAGCAGTACTTC. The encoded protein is CASSQDTGQTYEQYF.